A single T cell receptor (beta chain) is shown here with its context. The antigen remains unidentified. Before any sequencing was done, the ViraFEST assay used viral peptide pools to expand antigen-specific CD4+ T cells. It was after approximately 11 days of culture that CD4+ T cells were isolated. PCR-confirmed SARS-CoV-2 infection occurred in the person between March and December 2020. Wells containing approximately 2 million PBMC each were cultured with around 10 IU/ml IL-2 and about 10 ug/ml peptides. Replacing half the medium with IL-2 medium was done on days 3 and 7. The record originates from a study of vaccination effects on CD4 cells after COVID-19. Study-level background: Pre-vaccine samples were drawn 16 days and one week before the first dose.

Data came from immunoSEQ multiplex PCR; TCRdb stores just in-frame clones and leaves some out. The table records roughly 17,000 clones, approximately 81% of them present only once. Per germline, CDR1 SGDLS and CDR2 YYNGEE. This CDR3 is built from 15 residues. V shed 0 bases and J shed 3 bases, with 13 bases lying between them. Notes on the study in general: Clones from infection and from vaccination both contracted markedly late after vaccination.

The clonotype was recovered from a human donor who had a prior SARS-CoV-2 infection. Source: CD4+ T cells from PBMCs cultured with SARS-CoV-2 spike peptides, taken before COVID-19 vaccination. V is TRBV9 and J is TRBJ2-7; tentative D call: TRBD1 (7 bases). As DNA, the CDR3 is TGTGCCAGCAGCGTAGGCCAGGGGGGTTACTACGAGCAGTACTTC. It codes for CASSVGQGGYYEQYF.